This T cell receptor beta chain originates from a study of fetal regulatory T cell absence and autoimmunity. Broader study findings: Antigen-driven pancreatic autoimmunity before birth in IPEX was inferred from oligoclonal enrichment. TRB gene family usage was broadly similar in cord blood and pancreas.

Notes on this clone: Its antigen is unidentified.

The CDR3 totals 16 residues. Germline V gene lookup returns CDR1 MNHEY and CDR2 SMNVEV (reference sequence). The ends lost 2 bases at V and 8 bases at J; junction bases unmatched: 11. Assay used: immunoSEQ multiplex PCR; TCRdb lists only in-frame clones, some missing. Of about 50,000 clones listed, approximately 83% were seen once; the top ten hold about 0.37%. This receptor was taken from a newborn boy with IPEX syndrome. The V and J genes are TRBV27 and TRBJ2-2; 7 bases map to TRBD2. The specimen was cord blood. The CDR3 is CASSLSGTASSGELFF. The CDR3 nucleotides are TGTGCCAGCAGTTTAAGCGGGACGGCGAGCTCAGGGGAGCTGTTTTTT.